The TCR beta chain described here comes from a study of cytomegalovirus exposure and HLA in healthy donors. Donors counted as nominally healthy when sampled, yet unrecorded immune exposures were likely. This clone has a handful of counts. The antigen remains undetermined. Study-wide findings and caveats: Several top significant clusters appeared, in a later analysis, to be linked to common viral pathogens. A later analysis found that most CMV-associated TCR beta chains appeared HLA-restricted. An analysis was carried out at a later point. It showed that HLA-associated TCR beta chains were more clonally expanded than equally common non-associated chains.

This PCR relied on a set of 60 Vbeta primers and 13 Jbeta primers. Repertoires were generated with immunoSEQ multiplex PCR, while TCRdb's copy carries only in-frame clones and drops some. The table lists some 150,000 clones, roughly three fifths of them singletons, with roughly 2.5% in the top ten. Sample: PBMCs. This TCR was recovered from a woman between 40 and 55 years old in good health and CMV-seronegative.

CDR3 sequence (DNA): TGCGCCAGCAGCCCCGGGGTAGCGGGGGGGTTATACAATGAGCAGTTCTTC. Its protein product is CASSPGVAGGLYNEQFF. This chain links TRBV4-1 with TRBJ2-1, with 11 bases aligning to TRBD2. Germline assignment: CDR1 MGHRA and CDR2 YSYEKL. The CDR3 extends over 17 amino acids. V trimming: 4 bases; J trimming: 4 bases; junction bases outside the gene matches: 9.